The 32 T cell receptor beta chains below come from one sample, sequenced in a study of blood T cell repertoires in COVID-19. The data were produced by immunoSEQ multiplex PCR, yet TCRdb's version contains in-frame clones alone and is incomplete. The repertoire holds over 85,000 clones, about 85% seen once, with around 5.1% in the top ten. Sequenced material: peripheral blood. The receptors here all came from a human donor in a cohort sampled during active COVID-19.

This sequence joins TRBV9 and TRBJ1-3; a possible D gene is TRBD1 (6 bases). V was cut by 0 bases and J by 4 bases, with 8 bases left in between. CDR1 is SGDLS and CDR2 is YYNGEE in the germline V gene. This CDR3 has 14 amino acids. The CDR3 is CASSVGGPGNTIYF. For the CDR3, the DNA is TGTGCCAGCAGCGTAGGGGGGCCCGGAAACACCATATATTTT.

This chain connects TRBV6-2 or TRBV6-3 to TRBJ2-7; the match to TRBD2 covers 8 bases. There are 15 residues in the CDR3. The trim removed 6 bases at V and 6 bases at J, leaving 13 bases unmatched. The germline V gene has CDR1 MNHEY and CDR2 SVGEGT. The CDR3 spells CASSFSGTAYGEQYF. The CDR3 nucleotides read TGTGCCAGCAGCTTTAGCGGGACGGCTTATGGCGAGCAGTACTTC.

The J gene is TRBJ2-1, the V gene TRBV4-1; a possible D gene is TRBD2 (6 bases). V was clipped by 4 bases and J by 4 bases, with 17 bases between them. Germline V lookup: CDR1 MGHRA, CDR2 YSYEKL. The CDR3 runs 16 residues. The CDR3 DNA reads as TGCGCCAGCAGCCGAACAGGAGGGACTGATTACAATGAGCAGTTCTTC. It translates to CASSRTGGTDYNEQFF.

The chain links TRBV11-2 to TRBJ2-1, with D possibly TRBD2 on 6 matching bases. CDR1 and CDR2 (germline): SGHAT, FQNNGV. The CDR3 sequence is 15 residues long. Trimming removed 5 bases at V and 1 base at J, with 12 bases between. The DNA of the CDR3 is TGTGCCAGCAGCCGCGCCGGGACTTCCTACAATGAGCAGTTCTTC. It encodes CASSRAGTSYNEQFF.

The chain couples TRBV7-9 to TRBJ2-1; 9 bases line up with TRBD1. The CDR3 totals 16 residues. The V segment lost 5 bases and the J segment 5 bases; nucleotides outside the gene matches: 10. Looked up from germline, CDR1 is SEHNR and CDR2 is FQNEAQ (reference sequence). In DNA, the CDR3 is TGTGCCAGCAGCCCGAGACAGGGGGTTCTTAACAATGAGCAGTTCTTC. Its translation: CASSPRQGVLNNEQFF. Full variable domain (remainder filled in from reference TRBV7-9 and TRBJ2-1): DTGVSQNPRHKITKRGQNVTFRCDPISEHNRLYWYRQTLGQGPEFLTYFQNEAQLEKSRLLSDRFSAERPKGSFSTLEIQRTEQGDSAMYLCASSPRQGVLNNEQFFGPGTRLTVL.

The V call is TRBV28, the J call TRBJ1-6, with a tentative D call TRBD1 (5 bases). Germline V gene data show CDR1 as MDHEN and CDR2 as SYDVKM. V was trimmed by 2 bases and J by 7 bases, leaving 12 bases between them. This CDR3 has 15 residues. The CDR3 DNA reads TGTGCCAGCAGTTTACCGACAGCCTTGAATTCACCCCTCCACTTT. The encoded protein is CASSLPTALNSPLHF.

The chain is built from TRBV5-5 and TRBJ1-6, with 10 bases matching TRBD1. Per the germline V gene, CDR1 is SGHKS and CDR2 is YYEKEE (reference sequence). V shed 0 bases and J 6 bases; nucleotides not matched to a gene: 0. CDR3 length: 15 amino acids. CDR3 protein: CASSLGTGGNSPLHF. As DNA, the CDR3 is TGTGCCAGCAGCTTGGGGACAGGGGGTAATTCACCCCTCCACTTT.

The chain is built from TRBV29-1 and TRBJ1-1, with TRBD1 matching 9 bases. V dropped 2 bases and J dropped 6; count of bases not matched to a gene: 13. Germline V gene sequence: CDR1 SQVTM, CDR2 ANQGSEA. CDR3 size: 16 residues. The CDR3 here is CSVELYLIQGAAEAFF. The CDR3 coding sequence is TGCAGCGTTGAACTCTATTTAATACAGGGGGCAGCTGAAGCTTTCTTT.

The chain combines TRBV12-3 or TRBV12-4 with TRBJ1-2, with D uncertain. V gave up 3 bases and J gave up 8 bases, with 10 bases separating them. This CDR3 region has 12 residues. The CDR3 coding sequence is TGTGCCAGCAGTTTCTCCCCCGGGGGCTACACCTTC. Translating it yields CASSFSPGGYTF.

The rearrangement joins TRBV7-6 to TRBJ2-1, with TRBD1 as a possible D gene (5 bases). This CDR3 contains 17 residues. From germline, CDR1 is SGHVS and CDR2 FNYEAQ. Trimming removed 6 bases from V and 1 base from J, with 19 bases in between. CDR3 in amino acids: CASRSVGQGTSYNEQFF. In nucleotides, the CDR3 is TGTGCCAGCAGGAGCGTAGGTCAGGGCACATCCTACAATGAGCAGTTCTTC.

This clone was seen a single time. The chain links TRBV29-1 to TRBJ2-5; 13 bases match TRBD2. Losses at the gene ends were 7 bases for V and 5 bases for J; bases not matched to a gene: 10. CDR1 is SQVTM, CDR2 ANQGSEA, per germline. The CDR3 has 15 amino acids. For the CDR3, the DNA is TGCAGCGCTTCGGTCGGGACTAGCGGGATGGAGACCCAGTACTTC. Translated: CSASVGTSGMETQYF.

This clone was seen only once. This rearrangement joins TRBV5-1 to TRBJ1-2; D remains ambiguous. Germline CDR1 reads SGHRS; CDR2 reads YFSETQ. This CDR3 is 12 amino acids long. V was cut by 2 bases and J by 5 bases, with 7 bases left in between. The CDR3 is CASSLEFYGYTF. The CDR3 nucleotides are TGCGCCAGCAGCTTAGAGTTTTATGGCTACACCTTC.

This chain uses TRBV5-1 with TRBJ2-5; TRBD1 aligns across 10 bases. The V and J ends lost 4 bases and 5 bases, in that order; junction bases with no gene match: 14. This CDR3 has 17 amino acids. CDR1 and CDR2 from the germline V gene are SGHRS and YFSETQ. This CDR3 reads CASSQFPTGGISETQYF. The CDR3 coding sequence is TGCGCCAGCAGCCAGTTCCCGACAGGGGGCATTTCGGAGACCCAGTACTTC.

This sequence joins TRBV24-1 and TRBJ2-3; tentative D call: TRBD2 (5 bases). This CDR3 has 15 amino acids. Trimming pared 0 bases from V and 3 bases from J, leaving 9 bases between. Germline V gene lookup returns CDR1 KGHDR and CDR2 SFDVKD. The CDR3 DNA follows: TGTGCCACCAGTGATTTGAGGAGGATTACAGATACGCAGTATTTT. It yields the protein CATSDLRRITDTQYF.

The genes are TRBV10-3 and TRBJ2-5, with 7 bases lining up with TRBD2. The CDR3 sequence is 17 residues long. The germline V gene has CDR1 ENHRY and CDR2 SYGVKD. The V and J ends lost 2 bases and 1 base, in that order; junction bases with no gene match: 10. The CDR3 here is CAISERSAGAIQETQYF. CDR3 bases: TGTGCCATCAGTGAGAGAAGCGCGGGAGCGATCCAAGAGACCCAGTACTTC.

The chain is built from TRBV27 and TRBJ1-1; 7 bases are a match to TRBD1. The trim removed 3 bases at V and 4 bases at J, leaving 8 bases unmatched. The CDR3 contains 15 residues. Germline loops: CDR1 MNHEY, CDR2 SMNVEV (reference sequence). This CDR3 is CASSFPTGVGTEAFF. CDR3 DNA: TGTGCCAGCAGTTTCCCCACAGGGGTTGGCACTGAAGCTTTCTTT.

The chain combines TRBV6-5 with TRBJ2-7, with 11 positions matching TRBD2. There are 13 residues in the CDR3. Germline V lookup: CDR1 MNHEY, CDR2 SVGAGI. Trimming cost V 8 bases and J 5 bases; bases outside gene matches: 5. The CDR3 DNA sequence: TGTGCCAGCCTGTTAGCGGGGGGGAACGAGCAGTACTTC. It yields the protein CASLLAGGNEQYF.

This chain links TRBV6-5 with TRBJ2-1; TRBD2 aligns across 8 bases. The V segment lost 6 bases and the J segment 8 bases; nucleotides outside the gene matches: 12. Germline V gene data show CDR1 as MNHEY and CDR2 as SVGAGI. The CDR3 consists of 15 residues. CDR3 region: CASSISSGSFDEQFF. In DNA form, the CDR3 reads TGTGCCAGCAGCATCTCTAGCGGGTCCTTCGATGAGCAGTTCTTC.

J is TRBJ2-7 and V is TRBV4-1, with unresolved D. The CDR3 loop spans 14 amino acids. Per germline, CDR1 MGHRA and CDR2 YSYEKL. Trimming shortened V by 3 bases and J by 0 bases, and 9 bases separated the two germline ends. The CDR3 here is CASSHPGRSYEQYF. CDR3 nucleotides: TGCGCCAGCAGCCACCCCGGTCGCTCCTACGAGCAGTACTTC.

This chain joins TRBV3-1 (or the pseudogene TRBV3-2) and TRBJ1-2; no definite D call. V was pared by 4 bases and J by 8 bases, with 14 bases between. The germline V gene has CDR1 LGHDT and CDR2 YNNKEL (reference sequence). The CDR3 has 13 residues. CDR3 loop: CASSPVSASGYTF. CDR3 bases: TGTGCCAGCAGCCCTGTGTCTGCGTCAGGCTACACCTTC.

The chain links TRBV11-2 to TRBJ1-1, with 9 nucleotides matching TRBD1. The CDR3 is 12 amino acids. Germline V CDR1 and CDR2: SGHAT, FQNNGV. V shed 5 bases and J 8 bases; nucleotides not matched to a gene: 3. The CDR3 coding sequence is TGTGCCAGCAGCCTTGGGACAGGGGAAGCTTTCTTT. Its translation: CASSLGTGEAFF.

The chain recombines TRBV5-1 with TRBJ2-2; 8 bases line up with TRBD1. Germline V lookup: CDR1 SGHRS, CDR2 YFSETQ. The CDR3 is made up of 14 amino acids. Trimming removed 6 bases from V and 7 bases from J; junction bases left unmatched: 8. Here the CDR3 reads CASTKDREGGELFF. In DNA form, the CDR3 reads TGCGCCAGCACCAAGGACAGGGAAGGCGGGGAGCTGTTTTTT.

This chain joins TRBV6-2 or TRBV6-3 and TRBJ2-7, with a weak D call TRBD2 (5 bases). The CDR3 contains 13 residues. Germline CDR1 MNHEY, CDR2 SVGEGT. V shed 6 bases and J shed 1 base, with 10 bases lying between them. The CDR3 protein is CASSPGESYEQYF. As DNA, the CDR3 is TGTGCCAGCAGCCCCGGGGAATCCTACGAGCAGTACTTC.

This chain uses TRBV7-2 with TRBJ2-7; TRBD1 matches at 8 bases. V was clipped by 4 bases and J by 2 bases; unmatched bases: 4. This CDR3 is built from 14 residues. Germline-derived CDR1 and CDR2 are SGHTA and FQGNSA. CDR3 region: CASSYADRAYEQYF. CDR3 sequence (DNA): TGTGCCAGCAGCTACGCGGACAGGGCCTACGAGCAGTACTTC.

This rearrangement joins TRBV12-3 or TRBV12-4 to TRBJ2-5, with D possibly matching TRBD1 (7 bases). The CDR3 is made up of 13 amino acids. The V gene lost 4 bases and the J gene lost 5 bases, with 11 bases spanning the gap. CDR3 region: CASSSRGVETQYF. Here the CDR3 DNA reads TGTGCCAGCAGTTCCAGGGGGGTGGAGACCCAGTACTTC.

This clone was counted once. This chain connects TRBV27 to TRBJ2-5, with 11 bases that match TRBD1. Looked up from germline, CDR1 is MNHEY and CDR2 is SMNVEV (reference sequence). CDR3 length equals 15 residues. V was pared by 4 bases and J by 5 bases, with 6 bases of the junction left unmatched. CDR3 in amino acids: CASSWDRGIGETQYF. The CDR3 nucleotides read TGTGCCAGCAGTTGGGACAGGGGGATTGGGGAGACCCAGTACTTC.

The table lists this clone with many counts. The V call is TRBV4-1, the J call TRBJ1-3, with D unclear. This CDR3 spans 17 amino acids. Per germline, CDR1 MGHRA and CDR2 YSYEKL. The V end lost 0 bases, the J end lost 1 base, and 13 bases lay between the germline ends. CDR3 sequence: CASSQDHGSGSGNTIYF. CDR3 nucleotide sequence: TGCGCCAGCAGCCAAGATCATGGTTCGGGGTCTGGAAACACCATATATTTT.

The genes are TRBV11-2 and TRBJ1-3, with 9 bases aligning to TRBD1. This CDR3 contains 16 residues. Germline V gene data show CDR1 as SGHAT and CDR2 as FQNNGV. Trimming cost V 5 bases and J 4 bases; bases outside gene matches: 9. CDR3 nucleotides: TGTGCCAGCAGCCGGAGGGGACAGGGTATCGGAAACACCATATATTTT. This encodes CASSRRGQGIGNTIYF.

The chain uses TRBV7-2 and TRBJ2-3; 13 bases map to TRBD2. CDR1 SGHTA and CDR2 FQGNSA come from the germline V gene. There are 15 residues in the CDR3. The trim removed 5 bases at V and 6 bases at J, leaving 5 bases unmatched. CDR3 region: CASSPPGLAGDTQYF. The CDR3 DNA reads as TGTGCCAGCAGCCCCCCGGGACTAGCGGGGGATACGCAGTATTTT.

This chain links TRBV5-4 with TRBJ1-6; 7 positions agree with TRBD1. The CDR3 runs 15 residues. Germline V gene data show CDR1 as SGHNT and CDR2 as YYREEE (reference sequence). J was trimmed by 7 bases and V by 7 bases; bases with no gene match: 11. Here the CDR3 reads CASGRTGGTNSPLHF. The CDR3 coding sequence is TGTGCCAGCGGACGGACAGGAGGAACCAATTCACCCCTCCACTTT.

The chain has TRBV7-9 and TRBJ1-2, with 9 positions matching TRBD1. Germline trimming cut 5 bases from V and 8 bases from J; bases unmatched to any gene: 6. Germline loops: CDR1 SEHNR, CDR2 FQNEAQ (reference sequence). This CDR3 spans 13 amino acids. The chain's CDR3 is CASSPGQGGGYTF. The CDR3 DNA is TGTGCCAGCAGCCCGGGACAGGGTGGAGGCTACACCTTC.

The chain recombines TRBV10-2 with TRBJ1-5; possibly TRBD1 for D (5 bases). With 2 bases removed from V and 1 base from J, the gap between germline ends came to 12 bases. Germline assignment: CDR1 WSHSY and CDR2 SAAADI. The CDR3 sequence is 16 residues long. CDR3 in DNA: TGCGCCAGCAGTGAGCCCGTGGGGGGGAGCAATCAGCCCCAGCATTTT. The encoded protein is CASSEPVGGSNQPQHF.